Presented here are 5 T cell receptor beta chains from one specimen sequenced in a study of T cells in Graves' hyperthyroidism and ophthalmopathy. The TCR beta CDR3 regions underwent amplification using RNA transcripts as the source. Carried out on the TCR CDR3, a first-round RT-PCR used the HTBI primer set. Via MiXCR, TCRdb re-called the multiplex PCR reads, giving one row per CDR3 protein. The sample includes almost 350,000 distinct CDR3 sequences, 15% to 20% of them seen just once. Sequenced sample: blood. These receptors originate from a middle-aged woman with Graves' ophthalmopathy.

This clonotype was recorded many times. The genes are TRBV28 and TRBJ2-7, with 10 bases lining up with TRBD1. This CDR3 region has 14 residues. The V and J ends lost 5 bases and 6 bases, in that order; junction bases with no gene match: 7. Per germline, CDR1 MDHEN and CDR2 SYDVKM. The CDR3 spells CASSPTGGSLEQYF. The CDR3, as DNA: TGTGCCAGCAGTCCGACAGGGGGCTCGCTCGAGCAGTACTTC.

Notes on this clonotype: Just one base apart from a much larger clone, this may be a read error. The rearrangement links TRBV10-3 to TRBJ2-2, with a tentative D call TRBD2 (6 bases). CDR1 is ENHRY and CDR2 is SYGVKD in the germline V gene. The CDR3 contains 14 residues. CDR3 DNA: TGTACCGTCAGTGACGGCCTAGCGACCGGGGAGCTGTTTTTT. Translation: CTVSDGLATGELFF.

The chain is built from TRBV28 and TRBJ1-1; D gene ambiguous. The germline V and J ends were trimmed by 7 bases and 3 bases, with 12 bases remaining between them. The germline gives CDR1 MDHEN, CDR2 SYDVKM. This CDR3 region has 13 residues. This CDR3 is CASTLTGYTEAFF. CDR3 nucleotide sequence: TGTGCCAGCACCCTCACGGGATACACTGAAGCTTTCTTT.

This clonotype was detected a few times. It may be a read error: a sequence one base away is much more abundant. The chain links TRBV5-1 to TRBJ2-5; tentatively, D is TRBD2 (5 bases). CDR3 length: 12 residues. Germline V gene data show CDR1 as SGHRS and CDR2 as YFSETQ. The CDR3 region has the DNA TGCACCAGCAGCGTGGATGAGGGGACCCAGTACTTC. Translated: CTSSVDEGTQYF.

The sample holds many counts of this clonotype. The chain recombines TRBV7-2 with TRBJ2-4; D remains ambiguous. Germline CDR1 reads SGHTA; CDR2 reads FQGNSA. V lost 1 base to trimming and J lost 4 bases, with 5 bases between them. The CDR3 sequence is 13 residues long. This CDR3 is CASSLGRKNIQYF. CDR3 coding DNA: TGTGCCAGCAGCTTAGGCAGGAAAAACATTCAGTACTTC.